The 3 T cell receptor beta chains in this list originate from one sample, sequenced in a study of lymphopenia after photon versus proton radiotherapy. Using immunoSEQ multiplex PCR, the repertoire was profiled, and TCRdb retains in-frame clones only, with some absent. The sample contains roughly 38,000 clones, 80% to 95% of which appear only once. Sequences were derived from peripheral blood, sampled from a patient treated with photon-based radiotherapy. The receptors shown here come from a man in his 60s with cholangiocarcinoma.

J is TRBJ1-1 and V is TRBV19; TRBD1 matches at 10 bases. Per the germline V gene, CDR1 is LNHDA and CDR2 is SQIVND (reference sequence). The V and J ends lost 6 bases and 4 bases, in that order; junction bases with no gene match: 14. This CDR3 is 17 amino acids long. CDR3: CASSSLDRGVWGTEAFF. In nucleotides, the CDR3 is TGTGCCAGTAGCTCCCTGGACAGGGGGGTGTGGGGCACTGAAGCTTTCTTT.

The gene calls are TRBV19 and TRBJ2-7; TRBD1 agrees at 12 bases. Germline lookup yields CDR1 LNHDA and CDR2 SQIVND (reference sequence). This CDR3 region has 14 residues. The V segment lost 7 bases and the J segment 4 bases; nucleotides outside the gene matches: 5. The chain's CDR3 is CASKGTGGQYEQYF. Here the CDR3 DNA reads TGTGCCAGTAAGGGGACAGGGGGCCAATACGAGCAGTACTTC.

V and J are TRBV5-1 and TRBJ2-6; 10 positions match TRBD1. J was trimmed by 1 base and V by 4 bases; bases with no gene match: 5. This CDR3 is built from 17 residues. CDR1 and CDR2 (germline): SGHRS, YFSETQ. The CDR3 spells CASSPRTGGSGANVLTF. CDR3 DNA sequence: TGCGCCAGCAGCCCCAGGACAGGGGGATCTGGGGCCAACGTCCTGACTTTC.